This TCR beta chain came from a study of response to subunit inactivated influenza vaccine. TCRdb independently ran MiXCR on the RT-PCR reads; one entry per CDR3 protein. The sample lists 300,000 to 350,000 distinct CDR3 sequences, approximately 23% occurring once. The CDR3 has 9 amino acids. Germline lookup yields CDR1 MNHEY and CDR2 SMNVEV (reference sequence). A note on this clonotype: The target antigen is unknown. One end of the junction is discordant with germline, which a read error may explain.

Whole-study results and caveats: The authors suggested that few new T cells are recruited per seasonal influenza vaccination.

The sequencing used PBMCs from blood, collected approximately 20 months after vaccination. The clonotype originates from a man aged 50-75 years who received an inactivated influenza vaccine. The chain joins TRBV27 to TRBJ2-7; 7 bases fit TRBD1. In nucleotides, the CDR3 is TGTGCCAGCCCAAAGGGACAGAACTTC. Translated: CASPKGQNF.